This entry lists 10 T cell receptor beta chains sequenced from one sample in a study of CD8 T cells in Susac syndrome. Reverse transcription of roughly 0.45 to 1 ug RNA was carried out with random hexamers. TCRdb recomputed calls from the immunoSEQ multiplex PCR reads with MiXCR, one row per CDR3 protein. The repertoire holds roughly 200,000 distinct CDR3 sequences, over 85% seen once, with 0.1% in the top ten. Sequencing used CD4+ T cells from PBMCs. The receptor set was obtained from a human donor in good health.

The V call is TRBV20-1, the J call TRBJ1-5, with TRBD1 matching over 8 bases. The CDR3 extends over 14 amino acids. The J segment lost 1 base and the V segment lost 5 bases, leaving 4 bases of the junction unmatched. Germline-derived CDR1 and CDR2 are DFQATT and SNEGSKA (reference sequence). The CDR3, as DNA: TGCAGTGCTCCTCAGGGGGCAAGCAATCAGCCCCAGCATTTT. Translation: CSAPQGASNQPQHF.

The chain employs TRBV6-6 and TRBJ2-6; TRBD1 is a possible D gene (6 bases). Germline V gene sequence: CDR1 MNHNY, CDR2 SVGAGI (reference sequence). The CDR3 consists of 15 residues. The V gene lost 6 bases and the J gene lost 1 base, with 10 bases spanning the gap. For the CDR3, the DNA is TGTGCCAGCAGCCTAACAGGGTCTGGGGCCAACGTCCTGACTTTC. Its translation is CASSLTGSGANVLTF.

The CDR3 region is CATSGATSYQETQYF. In DNA, the CDR3 is TGTGCCACCAGTGGGGCGACTTCGTACCAAGAGACCCAGTACTTC. The chain carries TRBV24-1 and TRBJ2-5; no clear D. The V end lost 5 bases, the J end lost 0 bases, and 12 bases lay between the germline ends. Germline lookup yields CDR1 KGHDR and CDR2 SFDVKD. This CDR3 region has 15 residues.

V and J are TRBV5-1 and TRBJ2-5, with D perhaps TRBD1 or TRBD2 (7 bases each). Germline V gene data show CDR1 as SGHRS and CDR2 as YFSETQ. Deletions cut 6 bases from V and 5 bases from J, with 17 bases between. CDR3 length: 14 amino acids. The CDR3 bases are TGCGCCAGCACCCCTAGCCAGGGGGGGGAGACCCAGTACTTC. Protein: CASTPSQGGETQYF.

The chain combines TRBV6-1 with TRBJ2-7; 7 bases align to TRBD1. CDR1 and CDR2 (germline): MNHNS, SASEGT. Trimming at V came to 5 bases and at J to 3 bases, leaving 4 bases not matched to a gene. The CDR3 consists of 13 residues. In DNA, the CDR3 is TGTGCCAGCAGTCGTGGGACAGTCTACGAGCAGTACGTC. Translating gives CASSRGTVYEQYV.

The V and J genes are TRBV14 and TRBJ2-2, with no clear D. Germline CDR1 and CDR2: SGHDN and FVKESK. V was cut by 5 bases and J by 5 bases, with 9 bases left in between. There are 13 residues in the CDR3. The CDR3 bases are TGTGCCAGCAGCTTTTTACAGACCGGGGAGCTGTTTTTT. Translating it yields CASSFLQTGELFF.

The gene calls are TRBV6-5 and TRBJ1-6; D is ambiguous. CDR3 length: 18 amino acids. Trimming removed 0 bases from V and 0 bases from J, with 12 bases in between. Germline V CDR1 and CDR2: MNHEY, SVGAGI. This chain's CDR3 is CASSYSGSPSSYNSPLHF. CDR3 bases: TGTGCCAGCAGTTACTCTGGAAGCCCGAGCTCCTATAATTCACCCCTCCACTTT.

The rearrangement links TRBV6-1 to TRBJ2-1; no clear D. From germline, CDR1 is MNHNS and CDR2 SASEGT. The CDR3 covers 12 residues. Trimming took 6 bases from V and 10 from J, leaving 13 bases between them. CDR3 bases: TGTGCCAGCAGGGTCCTTATTCGGGAGCAGTTCTTC. This translates into CASRVLIREQFF.

The chain's CDR3 is CASNTVGGPTEAFF. DNA for the CDR3: TGTGCCAGCAACACCGTCGGAGGGCCCACTGAAGCTTTCTTT. The J gene is TRBJ1-1, the V gene TRBV21-1. TRBV21-1 is tagged as a pseudogene. The CDR3 is 14 amino acids.

The rearrangement links TRBV7-2 to TRBJ2-5; 9 bases agree with TRBD2. The V and J ends lost 2 bases and 5 bases, in that order; junction bases with no gene match: 6. Per the germline V gene, CDR1 is SGHTA and CDR2 is FQGNSA. The CDR3 is 15 amino acids. The DNA of the CDR3 is TGTGCCAGCAGCTTAATGCGGGGGGGCAGGGAGACCCAGTACTTC. Its protein is CASSLMRGGRETQYF. Full variable domain (missing parts from reference TRBV7-2 and TRBJ2-5): GAGVSQSPSNKVTEKGKDVELRCDPISGHTALYWYRQSLGQGLEFLIYFQGNSAPDKSGLPSDRFSAERTGGSVSTLTIQRTQQEDSAVYLCASSLMRGGRETQYFGPGTRLLVL.